This is a list of T cell receptor beta chains from one sample in a study of T cells in Graves' hyperthyroidism and ophthalmopathy. TCRdb recomputed calls from the multiplex PCR reads with MiXCR, one row per CDR3 protein. The data hold 360,000 or so distinct CDR3 sequences, with over 15% observed a single time. The sequencing sample was made of blood. These receptors were obtained from a woman in her thirties or forties with Graves' ophthalmopathy. The CDR3 runs from the conserved cysteine through the conserved F or W. The order of the fields is J gene, D gene, clone size, V gene, CDR3 protein, CDR3 DNA. A D gene is named only where the DNA matches it firmly. Where a row states a size, it is once, few, many or the class of an expanded clone; other rows omit it.

j_call: TRBJ1-6
d_call: -
clone_size: -
v_call: TRBV2
cdr3_aa: CASTSSYSPLHF
cdr3_nt: TGTGCCAGCACCTCCTCTTATTCACCCCTCCACTTT

j_call: TRBJ1-1
d_call: -
clone_size: -
v_call: TRBV7-6
cdr3_aa: CASRRYKGGEEAFF
cdr3_nt: TGTGCCAGCAGGCGTTATAAGGGCGGGGAAGAAGCTTTCTTT

j_call: TRBJ2-2
d_call: -
clone_size: many
v_call: TRBV28
cdr3_aa: CASRVQGLSGELFF
cdr3_nt: TGTGCCAGTCGAGTACAGGGTTTATCCGGGGAGCTGTTTTTT

j_call: TRBJ1-1
d_call: -
clone_size: many
v_call: TRBV4-3
cdr3_aa: CASSQGSKNTEAFF
cdr3_nt: TGCGCCAGCAGCCAAGGGTCCAAGAACACTGAAGCTTTCTTT

j_call: TRBJ2-7
d_call: TRBD1
clone_size: -
v_call: TRBV6-1
cdr3_aa: CASSATGTDEQYF
cdr3_nt: TGTGCCAGCAGTGCGACAGGGACGGACGAGCAGTACTTC

j_call: TRBJ1-5
d_call: -
clone_size: many
v_call: TRBV28
cdr3_aa: CASSLSGAGNQPQHF
cdr3_nt: TGTGCCAGCAGTTTATCGGGGGCGGGCAATCAGCCCCAGCATTTT

j_call: TRBJ1-2
d_call: -
clone_size: many
v_call: TRBV12-3/TRBV12-4
cdr3_aa: CASSSFVTTGLNGYTF
cdr3_nt: TGTGCCAGCAGTTCGTTCGTAACCACAGGGCTCAACGGCTACACCTTC

j_call: TRBJ1-1
d_call: -
clone_size: -
v_call: TRBV6-1
cdr3_aa: CASNRENTEAFF
cdr3_nt: TGTGCCAGCAACAGGGAGAACACTGAAGCTTTCTTT

j_call: TRBJ2-7
d_call: -
clone_size: many
v_call: TRBV27
cdr3_aa: CASSLVAGHYEQYF
cdr3_nt: TGTGCCAGCAGTTTAGTTGCAGGGCACTACGAGCAGTACTTC

j_call: TRBJ1-5
d_call: -
clone_size: few
v_call: TRBV15
cdr3_aa: CATSRDTNWGASPDNQPQHF
cdr3_nt: TGTGCCACCAGCAGAGATACGAATTGGGGGGCATCGCCCGACAATCAGCCCCAGCATTTT

j_call: TRBJ1-1
d_call: TRBD1
clone_size: many
v_call: TRBV6-2/TRBV6-3
cdr3_aa: CASSYGKTGADFF
cdr3_nt: TGTGCCAGCAGTTACGGGAAGACAGGGGCTGATTTCTTT

j_call: TRBJ2-5
d_call: -
clone_size: -
v_call: TRBV6-1
cdr3_aa: CAGSGAQETQYF
cdr3_nt: TGTGCCGGATCAGGGGCGCAAGAGACCCAGTACTTC

j_call: TRBJ1-5
d_call: -
clone_size: many
v_call: TRBV28
cdr3_aa: CASLNSNQPQHF
cdr3_nt: TGTGCCAGCCTTAATAGCAATCAGCCCCAGCATTTT

j_call: TRBJ1-2
d_call: TRBD1
clone_size: many
v_call: TRBV12-3/TRBV12-4
cdr3_aa: CASRRDSPWGYTF
cdr3_nt: TGTGCCAGCCGACGGGACAGCCCTTGGGGCTACACCTTC

j_call: TRBJ1-5
d_call: -
clone_size: many
v_call: TRBV7-2
cdr3_aa: CASSSLGPNQPQHF
cdr3_nt: TGTGCCAGCAGCTCCCTAGGACCTAATCAGCCCCAGCATTTT

j_call: TRBJ2-7
d_call: -
clone_size: once
v_call: TRBV7-9
cdr3_aa: CASSLDLQGLDEQYF
cdr3_nt: TGTGCCAGCAGCTTAGACTTGCAAGGGCTGGACGAGCAGTACTTC

j_call: TRBJ1-2
d_call: -
clone_size: many
v_call: TRBV6-1
cdr3_aa: CASSRTLGLGTNYGYTF
cdr3_nt: TGTGCCAGCAGTCGAACGCTTGGACTGGGAACTAACTATGGCTACACCTTC

j_call: TRBJ1-1
d_call: -
clone_size: many
v_call: TRBV19
cdr3_aa: CASSVGGTPEAFF
cdr3_nt: TGTGCCAGTAGTGTTGGGGGAACGCCTGAAGCTTTCTTT

j_call: TRBJ1-5
d_call: -
clone_size: many
v_call: TRBV7-8
cdr3_aa: CASSLGHVQPQHF
cdr3_nt: TGTGCCAGCAGCTTGGGGCATGTCCAGCCCCAGCATTTT

j_call: TRBJ2-7
d_call: -
clone_size: many
v_call: TRBV12-5
cdr3_aa: CARRSYEQYF
cdr3_nt: TGTGCTAGGCGGTCCTACGAGCAGTACTTC

j_call: TRBJ2-7
d_call: -
clone_size: many
v_call: TRBV24-1
cdr3_aa: CATSDLGGEQYF
cdr3_nt: TGTGCCACCAGTGATTTAGGGGGCGAGCAGTACTTC

j_call: TRBJ1-1
d_call: TRBD1
clone_size: many
v_call: TRBV20-1
cdr3_aa: CSAGTDRENTEAFF
cdr3_nt: TGCAGTGCTGGAACGGACAGGGAGAACACTGAAGCTTTCTTT

j_call: TRBJ1-2
d_call: TRBD1
clone_size: medium-sized
v_call: TRBV28
cdr3_aa: CASSLSAGGQLGYGYTF
cdr3_nt: TGTGCCAGCAGTTTATCGGCAGGGGGCCAGCTAGGGTATGGCTACACCTTC

j_call: TRBJ1-2
d_call: -
clone_size: -
v_call: TRBV6-5
cdr3_aa: CASSYSSRGAGGYTF
cdr3_nt: TGTGCCAGCAGTTACTCATCTAGAGGGGCTGGAGGCTACACCTTC

j_call: TRBJ2-2
d_call: TRBD2
clone_size: many
v_call: TRBV12-3/TRBV12-4
cdr3_aa: CASTGTSGSWTGELFF
cdr3_nt: TGTGCCAGCACAGGGACTAGCGGGAGTTGGACCGGGGAGCTGTTTTTT

j_call: TRBJ2-5
d_call: TRBD1
clone_size: -
v_call: TRBV27
cdr3_aa: CASSYGTGGEETQYF
cdr3_nt: TGTGCCAGCAGTTACGGGACAGGGGGTGAAGAGACCCAGTACTTC

j_call: TRBJ2-5
d_call: TRBD2
clone_size: -
v_call: TRBV12-3/TRBV12-4
cdr3_aa: CASGRLAYQETQYF
cdr3_nt: TGTGCCAGTGGGAGACTAGCCTACCAAGAGACCCAGTACTTC

j_call: TRBJ2-7
d_call: TRBD1
clone_size: few
v_call: TRBV30
cdr3_aa: CAWKERTGVYEQYF
cdr3_nt: TGTGCCTGGAAGGAAAGGACAGGGGTTTACGAGCAGTACTTC

j_call: TRBJ2-5
d_call: -
clone_size: once
v_call: TRBV7-8
cdr3_aa: CASSWDRRQETQYF
cdr3_nt: TGTGCCAGCAGCTGGGACCGTCGTCAAGAGACCCAGTACTTC

j_call: TRBJ2-4
d_call: -
clone_size: -
v_call: TRBV12-3/TRBV12-4
cdr3_aa: CASSPGGAAKNIQYF
cdr3_nt: TGTGCCAGCAGCCCAGGGGGGGCGGCCAAAAACATTCAGTACTTC

j_call: TRBJ1-2
d_call: TRBD1
clone_size: many
v_call: TRBV12-3/TRBV12-4
cdr3_aa: CASSRDRARNYGYTF
cdr3_nt: TGTGCCAGCAGTAGAGACAGGGCCCGTAACTATGGCTACACCTTC

j_call: TRBJ2-5
d_call: -
clone_size: -
v_call: TRBV5-1
cdr3_aa: CASSLAWDKETQYF
cdr3_nt: TGCGCCAGCAGCTTGGCCTGGGATAAAGAGACCCAGTACTTC

j_call: TRBJ2-5
d_call: -
clone_size: -
v_call: TRBV12-3/TRBV12-4
cdr3_aa: CASRFDTYVETQYF
cdr3_nt: TGTGCCAGCAGGTTTGACACTTACGTGGAGACCCAGTACTTC

j_call: TRBJ1-1
d_call: -
clone_size: many
v_call: TRBV18
cdr3_aa: CASSPMGYYTEAFF
cdr3_nt: TGTGCCAGCTCACCAATGGGGTATTATACTGAAGCTTTCTTT

j_call: TRBJ2-2
d_call: TRBD2
clone_size: many
v_call: TRBV5-1
cdr3_aa: CASSGGLAANTGELFF
cdr3_nt: TGCGCCAGCAGCGGGGGACTAGCAGCGAACACCGGGGAGCTGTTTTTT

j_call: TRBJ2-7
d_call: -
clone_size: many
v_call: TRBV2
cdr3_aa: CASSVSGEQYF
cdr3_nt: TGTGCCAGCAGTGTATCGGGTGAGCAGTACTTC

j_call: TRBJ1-2
d_call: TRBD1
clone_size: many
v_call: TRBV20-1
cdr3_aa: CSARKDRDRGYGYTF
cdr3_nt: TGCAGTGCTAGAAAAGACCGGGACAGAGGCTATGGCTACACCTTC

j_call: TRBJ1-2
d_call: -
clone_size: many
v_call: TRBV2
cdr3_aa: CASSPGLNYGYTF
cdr3_nt: TGTGCCAGCAGCCCTGGGCTTAACTATGGCTACACCTTC

j_call: TRBJ2-2
d_call: TRBD2
clone_size: many
v_call: TRBV19
cdr3_aa: CASSTASGSGELFF
cdr3_nt: TGTGCCAGTAGTACAGCCAGCGGGAGCGGAGAGCTGTTTTTT

j_call: TRBJ1-1
d_call: -
clone_size: many
v_call: TRBV29-1
cdr3_aa: CSVEPTERTEAFF
cdr3_nt: TGCAGCGTTGAACCCACGGAGAGAACTGAAGCTTTCTTT

j_call: TRBJ1-5
d_call: -
clone_size: -
v_call: TRBV25-1
cdr3_aa: CASSVGAQPQHF
cdr3_nt: TGTGCCAGCAGTGTTGGGGCTCAGCCCCAGCATTTT

j_call: TRBJ2-2
d_call: -
clone_size: many
v_call: TRBV18
cdr3_aa: CASSPYTGELFF
cdr3_nt: TGTGCCAGCTCACCGTACACCGGGGAGCTGTTTTTT

j_call: TRBJ1-1
d_call: -
clone_size: many
v_call: TRBV7-9
cdr3_aa: CASSLYEGGTEAFF
cdr3_nt: TGTGCCAGCAGCTTATACGAGGGTGGGACTGAAGCTTTCTTT

j_call: TRBJ2-6
d_call: -
clone_size: many
v_call: TRBV30
cdr3_aa: CAWRGLSGANVLTF
cdr3_nt: TGTGCCTGGCGGGGGCTCTCTGGGGCCAACGTCCTGACTTTC